What follows are 13 T cell receptor beta chains derived from one specimen sequenced in a study of tumor-infiltrating lymphocytes in oesophageal squamous cell carcinoma. Each CDR3 protein is one row after TCRdb ran MiXCR on the PCR reads. This table holds 15,000 or so distinct CDR3 sequences, roughly 50% found once. Sequencing was performed on esophageal tumor tissue. The origin of the receptors is a female donor with esophageal squamous cell carcinoma.

The chain is built from TRBV7-6 and TRBJ2-3; D is possibly TRBD2 (6 bases). The V and J ends lost 5 bases and 1 base respectively, with 13 bases between them. This CDR3 has 15 residues. Germline loops: CDR1 SGHVS, CDR2 FNYEAQ. CDR3 loop: CASSLRGRGTDTQYF. The CDR3, as DNA: TGTGCCAGCAGCCTGCGGGGAAGGGGCACAGATACGCAGTATTTT.

The rearrangement links TRBV2 to TRBJ2-1; D gene ambiguous. The V gene lost 3 bases and the J gene lost 9 bases, with 9 bases spanning the gap. Germline lookup yields CDR1 SNHLY and CDR2 FYNNEI. The CDR3 totals 12 residues. The CDR3 bases are TGTGCCAGCAGTGAGGAAATCAGTGAGCAGTTCTTC. Protein: CASSEEISEQFF.

The chain employs TRBV7-6 and TRBJ2-3, with 10 bases fitting TRBD2. CDR3 length equals 18 residues. The germline gives CDR1 SGHVS, CDR2 FNYEAQ. V was pared by 3 bases and J by 8 bases, with 17 bases of the junction left unmatched. The CDR3, as DNA: TGTGCCAGCAGCTTTCCGAGCGGGGGGGGCCCCTTACAATTTACGCAGTATTTT. Translated, it gives CASSFPSGGGPLQFTQYF.

The chain carries TRBV7-2 and TRBJ2-5; D possibly corresponds to TRBD1 (5 bases). Per the germline V gene, CDR1 is SGHTA and CDR2 is FQGNSA. The CDR3 spans 16 residues. The V and J ends lost 2 bases and 11 bases respectively, with 24 bases between them. CDR3 amino acids: CASSLWGQNSYNEQYF. The CDR3 DNA reads as TGTGCCAGCAGCTTATGGGGCCAAAACTCCTACAATGAGCAGTACTTC.

This chain joins TRBV12-3 or TRBV12-4 and TRBJ2-7, with 11 bases lining up with TRBD2. V trimming: 3 bases; J trimming: 0 bases; junction bases outside the gene matches: 13. CDR3 size: 19 residues. The CDR3 DNA reads TGTGCCAGCAGTTTCTTGGGGCTAGCGGGAGGCCCGAGCTCCTACGAGCAGTACTTC. This translates into CASSFLGLAGGPSSYEQYF.

The chain carries TRBV12-3 or TRBV12-4 and TRBJ2-1; TRBD1 matches at 10 bases. The CDR3 is 12 amino acids. J was trimmed by 8 bases and V by 5 bases; bases with no gene match: 0. The CDR3 nucleotides read TGTGCCAGCAGTGGGACAGGGGATGAGCAGTTCTTC. The encoded protein is CASSGTGDEQFF.

The chain uses TRBV7-6 and TRBJ2-5; no definite D call. V was trimmed by 4 bases and J by 3 bases, leaving 12 bases between them. The CDR3 contains 14 residues. Germline assignment: CDR1 SGHVS and CDR2 FNYEAQ. The DNA for the CDR3 is TGTGCCAGCAGCTCTCTGGGCGTGGAAGAGACCCAGTACTTC. Translation gives CASSSLGVEETQYF. The full variable domain, with the rest looked up from reference TRBV7-6 and TRBJ2-5, is GAGVSQSPRYKVTKRGQDVALRCDPISGHVSLYWYRQALGQGPEFLTYFNYEAQQDKSGLPNDRFSAERPEGSISTLTIQRTEQRDSAMYRCASSSLGVEETQYFGPGTRLLVL.

This chain joins TRBV11-2 and TRBJ2-3; 10 bases are shared with TRBD2. The ends lost 2 bases at V and 4 bases at J; junction bases unmatched: 3. The length of the CDR3 is 15 residues. Germline V gives CDR1 SGHAT, CDR2 FQNNGV. The CDR3 region has the DNA TGTGCCAGCAGCTTAACTAGCGGGATTGCAGATACGCAGTATTTT. Its protein product is CASSLTSGIADTQYF. The variable domain in full, with the rest retrieved from reference TRBV11-2 and TRBJ2-3, is EAGVAQSPRYKIIEKRQSVAFWCNPISGHATLYWYQQILGQGPKLLIQFQNNGVVDDSQLPKDRFSAERLKGVDSTLKIQPAKLEDSAVYLCASSLTSGIADTQYFGPGTRLTVL.

This clonotype has a single count. No conserved phenylalanine or tryptophan ends this CDR3, so it is likely a read error. It is unclear where the CDR3 begins or ends on the DNA, so no DNA is shown, and the CDR3 is as TCRdb lists it. V is TRBV12-2 and J is TRBJ2-1; the table's D gene call, TRBD1, was not cross checked with the DNA. TRBV12-2 has pseudogene status. Ends included, the CDR3 has 10 residues. CDR3 residues: CASRPRQGWL.

The table lists this clonotype with many counts. The chain links TRBV10-3 to TRBJ1-4, with a possible D match to TRBD1 (6 bases). This CDR3 has 14 amino acids. V lost 10 bases, J lost 7 bases, and 19 bases lay in between. Germline assignment: CDR1 ENHRY and CDR2 SYGVKD. The CDR3 nucleotides read TGTGCCACCGGCGGGGGCGGAGATGGTGAAAAACTGTTTTTT. This translates into CATGGGGDGEKLFF.

The V call is TRBV12-3 or TRBV12-4, the J call TRBJ2-7; D unresolved. The DNA end is more similar to TRBJ1-2, so the J call may be wrong. The CDR3 is 13 residues long. In DNA, the CDR3 is TGTGCCAGCAGTTTGGGGAGGGTCAATGGCTACACCTTC. It encodes CASSLGRVNGYTF.

J is TRBJ2-5 and V is TRBV7-6; 15 positions match TRBD2. The CDR3 length is 16 residues. V lost 4 bases and J lost 4; bases outside the gene matches: 4. Germline CDR1 reads SGHVS; CDR2 reads FNYEAQ. The CDR3 here is CASSWTSGGDRETQYF. CDR3 sequence (DNA): TGTGCCAGCAGCTGGACTAGCGGGGGGGATCGAGAGACCCAGTACTTC.

This clonotype was observed a few times. Because the CDR3 is missing its conserved closing phenylalanine or tryptophan, this is likely a read error. The limits of the CDR3 on the DNA are not certain, so only TCRdb's listed CDR3 is given. This chain connects TRBV7-2 to TRBJ2-1; TRBD1 is the table's D call and was not checked against the DNA. Looked up from germline, CDR1 is SGHTA and CDR2 is FQGNSA. The CDR3 region is 17 residues in length, termini included. CDR3 sequence: CASSLGGQTYNEQFFGS.